The clone carrying this T cell receptor (beta chain) was seen a few times. The data derive from a study of CD8 T cells in acute hepatitis C reinfection. Broader study findings: Acute resolver, follow-up resolver and acute chronic samples had similar high diversity. Overrepresentation in the naive pool did not explain the preferential TRBV04 and TRBV06 usage seen in all groups.

Time point defined: acute HCV infection, within 168 days of estimated infection date. No in vitro expansion preceded sequencing of these hepatitis C virus-specific cells, which were studied ex vivo. Clones were read by immunoSEQ multiplex PCR, and TCRdb kept only the in-frame ones, dropping some. The sample gives hundreds of clones, roughly half of which show up once; roughly 20% is in the top ten. The V gene's germline CDR1 is LNHNV and CDR2 YYDKDF (reference sequence). Trimming took 1 base from V and 5 from J, leaving 21 bases between them. The CDR3 is 17 residues long. The specimen comprised HCV NS3-1073 tetramer-sorted CD8+ T cells from PBMCs, sampled during acute infection. V is TRBV15 and J is TRBJ2-7; a possible D gene is TRBD2 (5 bases). This sequence was found in a man aged 50-60 years with chronic hepatitis C. CDR3 coding DNA: TGTGCCACCAGCAGAGCTTACCCGGGAACAGAAGGCGACGAGCAGTACTTC. As protein: CATSRAYPGTEGDEQYF.